This T cell receptor (beta chain) was captured in a study of blood T cell repertoires in COVID-19. Using immunoSEQ multiplex PCR, the repertoire was profiled, and TCRdb retains in-frame clones only, with some absent. Among approximately 280,000 clones listed, nearly 90% were seen once. Participants were aged about 18 to 100 years, lived in around 22 US areas, and enrolled virtually. CDR3 length: 17 amino acids. The TCR originated in a woman between 18 and 29 years old with acute COVID-19. What was sequenced was PBMCs or T cells enriched from blood (not recorded which). The chain uses TRBV12-2 and TRBJ2-1; whether TRBD2, the table's D call, matches the DNA was not checked. TRBV12-2 is a known pseudogene. As DNA, the CDR3 is TGTGCAAGTCGCTTAGCGGGCTGGACTAGCTCCTACAATGAGCAGTTCTTC. This translates into CASRLAGWTSSYNEQFF.